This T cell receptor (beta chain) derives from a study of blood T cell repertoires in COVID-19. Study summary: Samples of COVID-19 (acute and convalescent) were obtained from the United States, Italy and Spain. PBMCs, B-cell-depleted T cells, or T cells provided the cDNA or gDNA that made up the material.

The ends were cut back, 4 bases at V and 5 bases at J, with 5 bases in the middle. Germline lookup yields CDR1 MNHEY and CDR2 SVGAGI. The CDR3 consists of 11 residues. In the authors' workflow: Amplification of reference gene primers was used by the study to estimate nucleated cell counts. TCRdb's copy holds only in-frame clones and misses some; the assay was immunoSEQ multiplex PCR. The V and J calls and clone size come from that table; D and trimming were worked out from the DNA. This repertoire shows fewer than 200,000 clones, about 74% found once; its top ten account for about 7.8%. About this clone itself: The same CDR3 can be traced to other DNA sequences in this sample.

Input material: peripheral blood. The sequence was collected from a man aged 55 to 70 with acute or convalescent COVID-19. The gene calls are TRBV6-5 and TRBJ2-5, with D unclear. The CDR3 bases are TGTGCCAGCAGTTCCCAGGAGACCCAGTACTTC. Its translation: CASSSQETQYF.